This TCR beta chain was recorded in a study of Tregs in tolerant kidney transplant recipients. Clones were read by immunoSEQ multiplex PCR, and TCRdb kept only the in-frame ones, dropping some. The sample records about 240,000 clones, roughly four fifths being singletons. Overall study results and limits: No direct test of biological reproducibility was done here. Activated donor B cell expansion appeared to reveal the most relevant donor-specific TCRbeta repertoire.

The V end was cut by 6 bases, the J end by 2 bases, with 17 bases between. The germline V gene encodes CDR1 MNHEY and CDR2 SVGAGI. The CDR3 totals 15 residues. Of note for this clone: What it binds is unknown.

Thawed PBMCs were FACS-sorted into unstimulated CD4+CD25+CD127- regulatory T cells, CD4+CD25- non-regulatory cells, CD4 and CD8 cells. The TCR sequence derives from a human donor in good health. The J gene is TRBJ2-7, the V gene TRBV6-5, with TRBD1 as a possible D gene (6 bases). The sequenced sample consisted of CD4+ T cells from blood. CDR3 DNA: TGTGCCAGCAGATCAGGGGCGGCAACCCCCTACGAGCAGTACTTC. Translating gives CASRSGAATPYEQYF.